This TCR beta chain comes out of a study of beta chain features in type 1 diabetes. General observations from the study: TCRB CDR3s from Type 1 diabetes patients were moderately but significantly shorter in all four CD4+ subsets.

This clone was seen only a few times. Its specificity is unknown. CD45RO/CCR7/CD25/CD127/CD95/CD27 separated CD4+ naive, central memory, regulatory and stem cell-like memory cells by sorting. Reverse transcribing all isolated RNA meant expressed TCRB transcripts were sequenced. Using immunoSEQ multiplex PCR, the repertoire was profiled, and TCRdb retains in-frame clones only, with some absent. This sample yields some 350,000 clones, of which 13% are seen a single time; roughly 0.015% belongs to the top ten. Germline CDR1 and CDR2: SGHRS and YFSETQ. CDR3 length: 16 amino acids. Losses at the gene ends were 0 bases for V and 0 bases for J; bases not matched to a gene: 5.

The sample was naive CD4+ T cells from blood. This TCR was recovered from a woman between 18 and 29 years old with type 1 diabetes. The rearrangement uses TRBV5-1 and TRBJ1-1, with TRBD1 matching 7 bases. The chain's CDR3 is CASSLAPTGMNTEAFF. The CDR3, as DNA: TGCGCCAGCAGCTTGGCCCCGACAGGGATGAACACTGAAGCTTTCTTT.